Shown below are 28 T cell receptor beta chains from a single sample sequenced in a study of identical twins. TCRdb passed the 5' RACE reads through MiXCR, listing each CDR3 protein once. The repertoire consists of 450,000 or so distinct CDR3 sequences, with 14% occurring once and the leading ten covering approximately 0.52%. The sample was also reused in another study, on yellow fever vaccine responses in identical twins.

The source material was CD4+ T cells sorted from blood. The receptors were sampled from a woman younger than 35 in good health.

This clonotype has just a few counts. This sequence joins TRBV6-6 and TRBJ2-7; unclear D gene. Germline-derived CDR1 and CDR2 are MNHNY and SVGAGI (reference sequence). The CDR3 covers 13 residues. Trimming took off 5 bases at V and 6 bases at J, with 14 bases between the two ends. In DNA form, the CDR3 reads TGTGCCAGCAGTACCCTTACATCTGGCGAGCAGTACTTC. Protein: CASSTLTSGEQYF.

This chain joins TRBV6-2 or TRBV6-3 and TRBJ2-1, with D tentatively TRBD1 (6 bases). The CDR3 extends over 12 amino acids. The germline V gene has CDR1 MNHEY and CDR2 SVGEGT. Trimming took off 8 bases at V and 4 bases at J, with 9 bases between the two ends. DNA of the CDR3: TGTGCCAGCTGGGGGCTTTACAATGAGCAGTTCTTC. This sequence encodes CASWGLYNEQFF.

This clonotype was seen a few times. The V gene is TRBV24-1, the J gene TRBJ1-1, with 9 bases identical to TRBD1. This CDR3 comprises 14 residues. Losses at the gene ends were 3 bases for V and 7 bases for J; bases not matched to a gene: 5. CDR1 is KGHDR, CDR2 SFDVKD, per germline. The CDR3 nucleotides are TGTGCCACCAGTGATAGTGACAGGGGGAGTGAAGCTTTCTTT. Translating it yields CATSDSDRGSEAFF.

V and J are TRBV14 and TRBJ1-1; D call uncertain. Trimming shortened V by 1 base and J by 0 bases, and 18 bases separated the two germline ends. The germline V gene encodes CDR1 SGHDN and CDR2 FVKESK. The CDR3 totals 18 residues. This CDR3 reads CASSQAPRPGWLNTEAFF. The CDR3 DNA is TGTGCCAGCAGCCAAGCTCCCCGCCCCGGGTGGTTGAACACTGAAGCTTTCTTT. The full variable domain, its missing parts supplied by reference TRBV14 and TRBJ1-1, is EAGVTQFPSHSVIEKGQTVTLRCDPISGHDNLYWYRRVMGKEIKFLLHFVKESKQDESGMPNNRFLAERTGGTYSTLKVQPAELEDSGVYFCASSQAPRPGWLNTEAFFGQGTRLTVV.

This clonotype was detected a few times. This chain joins TRBV5-1 and TRBJ2-5, with D possibly being TRBD1 (6 bases). The CDR3 spans 14 residues. Per the germline V gene, CDR1 is SGHRS and CDR2 is YFSETQ. Trimming shortened V by 2 bases and J by 2 bases, and 10 bases separated the two germline ends. CDR3 amino acids: CASSFGQRQETQYF. CDR3 coding DNA: TGCGCCAGCAGCTTCGGACAGAGACAAGAGACCCAGTACTTC.

This clonotype was counted between two and nine times. This chain's CDR3 is CASSAYRAEQYF. The CDR3 nucleotides are TGTGCCAGCAGTGCGTACAGGGCCGAGCAGTACTTC. J is TRBJ2-7 and V is TRBV12-3 or TRBV12-4; D might be TRBD1 (6 bases). This CDR3 is 12 amino acids long. V gave up 5 bases and J gave up 6 bases, with 11 bases separating them.

The V and J genes are TRBV15 and TRBJ2-7; 10 bases fit TRBD1. J was trimmed by 3 bases and V by 1 base; bases with no gene match: 0. This CDR3 is built from 14 residues. CDR1 and CDR2 from the germline V gene are LNHNV and YYDKDF (reference sequence). The CDR3 nucleotides are TGTGCCACCAGCAGAGGGACAGGGGGCTACGAGCAGTACTTC. Translation: CATSRGTGGYEQYF. The whole variable domain, remainder taken from reference TRBV15 and TRBJ2-7, is DAMVIQNPRYQVTQFGKPVTLSCSQTLNHNVMYWYQQKSSQAPKLLFHYYDKDFNNEADTPDNFQSRRPNTSFCFLDIRSPGLGDTAMYLCATSRGTGGYEQYFGPGTRLTVT.

The rearrangement uses TRBV6-1 and TRBJ2-2, with 7 bases identical to TRBD1. Losses at the gene ends were 8 bases for V and 3 bases for J; bases not matched to a gene: 6. The CDR3 is made up of 14 amino acids. Looked up from germline, CDR1 is MNHNS and CDR2 is SASEGT. The CDR3 DNA reads as TGTGCCAGCCAACAGGGGACGGACACCGGGGAGCTGTTTTTT. Its translation: CASQQGTDTGELFF.

The chain recombines TRBV2 with TRBJ2-5; possible D gene TRBD2, 5 bases. The CDR3 covers 14 residues. V was shortened by 9 bases and J by 0 bases, with 14 bases between the two germline ends. The germline V gene encodes CDR1 SNHLY and CDR2 FYNNEI. As DNA, the CDR3 is TGTGCCAGGACCCTAGCCGAGTACCAAGAGACCCAGTACTTC. Translation: CARTLAEYQETQYF.

This clonotype was observed a handful of times. V is TRBV7-9 and J is TRBJ2-7; tentatively, D is TRBD2 (6 bases). Trimming cost V 3 bases and J 4 bases, with 7 bases left between them. This CDR3 has 12 residues. Germline CDR1 is SEHNR and CDR2 is FQNEAQ (reference sequence). In DNA form, the CDR3 reads TGTGCCAGCAGCTTTCGGGAGTACGAGCAGTACTTC. It yields the protein CASSFREYEQYF.

This clonotype came up many times. The chain recombines TRBV28 with TRBJ2-5; the D gene is possibly TRBD1 (6 bases). Germline V lookup: CDR1 MDHEN, CDR2 SYDVKM. This CDR3 region has 11 residues. With 6 bases removed from V and 7 bases from J, the gap between germline ends came to 9 bases. In nucleotides, the CDR3 is TGTGCCAGCAGCCTAGGGGGGACCCAGTACTTC. Translation gives CASSLGGTQYF. Filled out from reference TRBV28 and TRBJ2-5, the complete variable domain reads DVKVTQSSRYLVKRTGEKVFLECVQDMDHENMFWYRQDPGLGLRLIYFSYDVKMKEKGDIPEGYSVSREKKERFSLILESASTNQTSMYLCASSLGGTQYFGPGTRLLVL.

This sequence joins TRBV18 and TRBJ2-1; 7 bases fit TRBD1. J was trimmed by 3 bases and V by 8 bases; bases with no gene match: 7. The CDR3 runs to 14 residues. The germline CDR1 and CDR2 sequences are KGHSH and LQKENI. This CDR3 reads CASLQGPGYNEQFF. DNA for the CDR3: TGTGCCAGCCTACAGGGGCCAGGCTACAATGAGCAGTTCTTC.

V usage is TRBV6-2 or TRBV6-3 and J usage is TRBJ1-2; D remains unclear. There are 12 residues in the CDR3. CDR1 is MNHEY, CDR2 SVGEGT, per germline. With 10 bases removed from V and 7 bases from J, the gap between germline ends came to 16 bases. CDR3 in amino acids: CATQSRWSGYTF. The CDR3 region has the DNA TGTGCCACTCAAAGCCGATGGAGTGGCTACACCTTC.

There are a few counts of this clonotype. The chain carries TRBV12-3 or TRBV12-4 and TRBJ2-7; weak D call: TRBD1 (6 bases). V lost 3 bases and J 8 bases, leaving 17 bases between the germline ends. The length of the CDR3 is 14 residues. The CDR3 here is CASSLLGGKRQQYF. The CDR3 region has the DNA TGTGCCAGCAGTTTGTTAGGGGGAAAGAGACAGCAGTACTTC.

CDR3 in DNA: TGTGCCAGCAGCCTCCAGGGACTAGCCAGGGAGACCCAGTACTTC. Translating gives CASSLQGLARETQYF. J is TRBJ2-5 and V is TRBV28; 9 positions match TRBD2. J was trimmed by 5 bases and V by 6 bases; bases with no gene match: 10. There are 15 residues in the CDR3. Germline V gives CDR1 MDHEN, CDR2 SYDVKM.

The chain couples TRBV28 to TRBJ2-5; weak D call: TRBD2 (6 bases). The CDR3 totals 13 residues. In germline, CDR1 is MDHEN, CDR2 SYDVKM. V gave up 4 bases and J gave up 7 bases, with 13 bases separating them. The CDR3 region is CASSSGSEGTQYF. In DNA, the CDR3 is TGTGCCAGCAGTTCTGGATCGGAGGGGACCCAGTACTTC. Combining the CDR3 with reference TRBV28 and TRBJ2-5 gives the whole variable domain DVKVTQSSRYLVKRTGEKVFLECVQDMDHENMFWYRQDPGLGLRLIYFSYDVKMKEKGDIPEGYSVSREKKERFSLILESASTNQTSMYLCASSSGSEGTQYFGPGTRLLVL.

This clonotype has ten or more counts. This sequence joins TRBV4-2 and TRBJ2-1; TRBD2 is a possible D gene (5 bases). The V end was cut by 3 bases, the J end by 9 bases, with 18 bases between. The length of the CDR3 is 15 residues. The germline V gene has CDR1 LGHNA and CDR2 YNFKEQ. Here the CDR3 reads CASSQTNNLLGEQFF. Written as DNA, the CDR3 is TGTGCCAGCAGCCAGACTAACAACTTACTCGGTGAGCAGTTCTTC.

The rearrangement links TRBV15 to TRBJ2-2; 10 positions match TRBD2. J gave up 3 bases and V 2 bases, and 3 bases lay outside the gene matches. The length of the CDR3 is 16 residues. CDR1 LNHNV and CDR2 YYDKDF come from the germline V gene (reference sequence). The CDR3 nucleotides read TGTGCCACCAGCAGACCCGGGACTAGCGACACCGGGGAGCTGTTTTTT. It specifies CATSRPGTSDTGELFF.

V usage is TRBV15 and J usage is TRBJ2-5; TRBD1 is a possible D gene (6 bases). This CDR3 spans 16 amino acids. The germline CDR1 and CDR2 sequences are LNHNV and YYDKDF (reference sequence). V dropped 8 bases and J dropped 1 base, with 20 bases sitting between them. The CDR3 is CATSPTLTGRQETQYF. CDR3 nucleotide sequence: TGTGCCACCTCCCCCACCCTTACAGGGCGCCAAGAGACCCAGTACTTC.

This clonotype was seen a handful of times. The chain employs TRBV6-2 or TRBV6-3 and TRBJ2-2, with no clear D. In germline, CDR1 is MNHEY, CDR2 SVGEGT. The CDR3 runs to 15 residues. V was pared by 5 bases and J by 6 bases, with 16 bases between. The CDR3 DNA is TGTGCCAGCAGTCCCCGGGTACCGATTGCCGGGGAGCTGTTTTTT. Translation: CASSPRVPIAGELFF.

This chain connects TRBV12-3 or TRBV12-4 to TRBJ2-3, with D tentatively TRBD1 (5 bases). The CDR3 is 16 residues long. V gave up 6 bases and J gave up 3 bases, with 19 bases separating them. The CDR3 nucleotides are TGTGCCAGCAGCCGACTGACTGGCCCAGGGACAGATACGCAGTATTTT. This gives the protein CASSRLTGPGTDTQYF.

This clonotype was recorded a few times. This chain uses TRBV5-1 with TRBJ2-1; 12 bases map to TRBD2. The CDR3 contains 17 residues. The V segment lost 3 bases and the J segment 10 bases; nucleotides outside the gene matches: 14. Germline assignment: CDR1 SGHRS and CDR2 YFSETQ. This CDR3 reads CASSSPLLAGGPGEQFF. The CDR3 coding sequence is TGCGCCAGCAGCTCCCCTTTGCTAGCGGGAGGGCCGGGAGAGCAGTTCTTC.

V and J are TRBV27 and TRBJ2-3, with 11 bases identical to TRBD2. In germline, CDR1 is MNHEY, CDR2 SMNVEV (reference sequence). CDR3 length: 18 residues. Germline trimming cut 9 bases from V and 5 bases from J; bases unmatched to any gene: 19. The CDR3 is CARRHRVAGGPLKDTQYF. The CDR3 DNA follows: TGTGCCAGGAGACACCGGGTAGCGGGAGGGCCCTTAAAAGATACGCAGTATTTT.

This clonotype was seen a few times. The rearrangement joins TRBV12-3 or TRBV12-4 to TRBJ2-7; D perhaps matches TRBD1 (6 bases). The length of the CDR3 is 14 residues. V lost 3 bases and J lost 4, with 13 bases in between. DNA of the CDR3: TGTGCCAGCAGTTTGCCAGGGGCAAGGTACGAGCAGTACTTC. It is translated as CASSLPGARYEQYF.

The V gene is TRBV4-3, the J gene TRBJ2-1; possibly TRBD2 for D (6 bases). The V end lost 1 base, the J end lost 9 bases, and 16 bases lay between the germline ends. The CDR3 spans 15 residues. Germline lookup yields CDR1 LGHNA and CDR2 YSLEER. The CDR3: CASSQGLVGVSEQFF. The CDR3 DNA reads as TGCGCCAGCAGCCAAGGACTAGTGGGAGTAAGTGAGCAGTTCTTC.

The chain couples TRBV7-2 to TRBJ2-4; 7 bases map to TRBD2. Germline loops: CDR1 SGHTA, CDR2 FQGNSA. The J segment lost 5 bases and the V segment lost 2 bases, leaving 6 bases of the junction unmatched. The CDR3 is made up of 15 amino acids. Here the CDR3 DNA reads TGTGCCAGCAGCTTATCCCCAGCGGGACAAAACATTCAGTACTTC. Translating it yields CASSLSPAGQNIQYF. The full variable domain, rest sourced from reference TRBV7-2 and TRBJ2-4, is GAGVSQSPSNKVTEKGKDVELRCDPISGHTALYWYRQSLGQGLEFLIYFQGNSAPDKSGLPSDRFSAERTGGSVSTLTIQRTQQEDSAVYLCASSLSPAGQNIQYFGAGTRLSVL.

The chain links TRBV28 to TRBJ2-7; maybe TRBD1 (5 bases). Trimming left V 5 bases short and J 6 bases short, with 20 bases between. Germline CDR1 and CDR2: MDHEN and SYDVKM. The CDR3 runs 15 residues. The CDR3 protein is CASSINGQGFLEQYF. The CDR3 nucleotides are TGTGCCAGCAGTATAAACGGCCAGGGATTCCTCGAGCAGTACTTC.

There are a few counts of this clonotype. The V gene is TRBV5-1, the J gene TRBJ2-7; D unclear. Germline CDR1 reads SGHRS; CDR2 reads YFSETQ. This CDR3 spans 14 amino acids. The ends were cut back, 2 bases at V and 0 bases at J, with 9 bases in the middle. Here the CDR3 reads CASSFSGFSYEQYF. The CDR3 nucleotides are TGCGCCAGCAGCTTCTCCGGGTTCTCCTACGAGCAGTACTTC.